Reported below is one T cell receptor (beta chain). What antigen it recognizes has not been identified. Germline is not matched at one junction end, which may reflect a read error. Its CDR3 holds 14 amino acids, cysteine through phenylalanine. Of the read, only the CDR3 DNA is kept; its 42 bases are in frame from base 1. This entry belongs to a study of tumor-infiltrating lymphocytes in oesophageal squamous cell carcinoma (dated by TCRdb to the mid-2010s). To prepare the library, PCR was applied. The listed sequencing device is Illumina HiSeq 2000. TCRdb applied fastp at Q25 and MiXCR to the public reads, then kept only in-frame beta chains. Rows are combined by CDR3 protein, so each entry shows the most common genes and DNA. In this sample the table shows under 20,000 distinct CDR3 sequences, around 38% of which occur a single time. Jointly, the top ten make up roughly 7.1% of the sample.

Sequencing was carried out using blood. This TCR derives from a male donor with esophageal squamous cell carcinoma. The sequence is built from TRBV12-3 or TRBV12-4 and TRBJ2-1; TRBD2 fits 10 bases in the junction. In nucleotides, the sequence is TGTGCCAGCAGTCTAGCGGGAGAGGTCAATGAGCAGTTCTTC. It specifies CASSLAGEVNEQFF.